This T cell receptor (beta chain) was documented in a study of T cell responses to AZD1222 COVID-19 vaccine. Sequenced by immunoSEQ multiplex PCR; TCRdb stores in-frame clones only, minus some. This table holds about 120,000 clones, roughly 90% found once. In regard to this clone: The target antigen is unknown.

Findings and limits, study-wide: Repertoires were sampled only after the peak T cell response. Seropositive at baseline were only six AZD1222 recipients. Clonal diversity was possibly underestimated, and the donors were mostly white British, with more females.

This CDR3 has 15 residues. From germline, CDR1 is MNHEY and CDR2 SVGAGI. The J segment lost 6 bases and the V segment lost 6 bases, leaving 5 bases of the junction unmatched. The sequenced sample was peripheral blood, obtained 28 days after the second dose of the MenACWY control vaccine. V gene TRBV6-5 combines with J gene TRBJ1-6; 10 bases agree with TRBD1. This sequence was found in an adult who received the MenACWY meningococcal vaccine as a control. The CDR3 loop is CASRSGDRGNSPLHF. CDR3 in DNA: TGTGCCAGCAGATCGGGGGACAGGGGTAATTCACCCCTCCACTTT.